This entry describes one T cell receptor beta chain. Antigen unknown. Profiled with immunoSEQ multiplex PCR; TCRdb holds only in-frame clones, not every one. The top ten hold roughly 2.7% of the sample, which has around 30,000 clones, 80% to 85% seen once. The sample is drawn from a study of OX40 agonist ivuxolimab in advanced cancers. Study overall: Males comprised 70% to 85% of the group, whose mean age was about 62 years (range about 20 to 90).

Systemic immunosuppression or a history of autoimmune disease excluded patients. The study's findings and limits: Dose levels from 0.1 to 3.0 mg/kg saw CD4+ and CD8+ blood T cells expand clonally by week 6. CD8+ T cells averaged more expanded clones than CD4+.

This CDR3 spans 16 amino acids. CDR1 is SGHRS and CDR2 is YFSETQ in the germline V gene. Trimming cost V 0 bases and J 4 bases; bases outside gene matches: 8. The chain is built from TRBV5-1 and TRBJ2-5, with TRBD2 matching over 8 bases. This receptor was identified in an adult with an advanced solid tumor such as melanoma, head and neck, liver or kidney cancer. The sequenced sample was CD4+ or CD8+ T cells sorted from blood, obtained in a trial of the OX40 agonist ivuxolimab. CDR3: CASSLVPAGVGETQYF. The CDR3 coding sequence is TGCGCCAGCAGCTTGGTCCCAGCGGGAGTCGGAGAGACCCAGTACTTC.